This TCR beta chain was identified during a study of T-cell memory formation after mild COVID-19. Constant-segment primers served in 5'RACE that generated TCR alpha and TCR beta cDNA libraries bearing sample barcodes and UMIs. TCRdb reprocessed the 5' RACE reads with MiXCR, giving one entry per CDR3 protein. The sample carries around 450,000 distinct CDR3 sequences, approximately 20% recorded once. Study-level points and caveats: Clones that contracted from day 15 to 85 were balanced CD4/CD8, while later expanders leaned CD4+. Researchers report contracting CD4+ clones mostly in CM and EM, with CD8+ clones in EMRA. The appearance of some responding clones in pre-infection memory suggested that cross-reactive memory joined.

This clonotype was counted between two and nine times. As yet, its antigen is unknown. Between the trimmed V and J ends, which lost 1 base and 6 bases, there was a span of 13 bases. The V gene's germline CDR1 is LGHDT and CDR2 YNNKEL (reference sequence). The CDR3 has 15 amino acids. This clonotype originated in an adult woman who had mild COVID-19 (a few samples of this study predate the infection). Cell type and time point are not known. Material for sequencing was PBMCs or a T cell subset sorted from them (not recorded which). This chain joins TRBV3-1 and TRBJ2-1, with D unresolved. In nucleotides, the CDR3 is TGTGCCAGCAGCCAAGGGTCCCCTGAACTCAATGAGCAGTTCTTC. It is translated as CASSQGSPELNEQFF.